Below are 21 T cell receptor beta chains sequenced from a single sample in a study of shared clonotypes between healthy human individuals. Using immunoSEQ multiplex PCR, the repertoire was profiled, and TCRdb retains in-frame clones only, with some absent. The profile covers 700,000 or so clones, with about two thirds appearing a single time and under 2% taken by the ten largest. Sequenced input: memory CD4+ T cells sorted from blood. As for subset: CD45RA-negative fraction. Source of these receptors: a woman in her 30s in good health.

The V call is TRBV2, the J call TRBJ1-5; tentative D call: TRBD1 (5 bases). The germline gives CDR1 SNHLY, CDR2 FYNNEI. This CDR3 is 13 amino acids long. The V gene lost 4 bases and the J gene lost 1 base, with 5 bases spanning the gap. The CDR3 sequence is CASSGDSNQPQHF. The CDR3 DNA reads TGTGCCAGCAGTGGGGACAGCAATCAGCCCCAGCATTTT. The full variable domain, in which reference TRBV2 and TRBJ1-5 provide the parts outside the CDR3, is EPEVTQTPSHQVTQMGQEVILRCVPISNHLYFYWYRQILGQKVEFLVSFYNNEISEKSEIFDDQFSVERPDGSNFTLKIRSTKLEDSAMYFCASSGDSNQPQHFGDGTRLSIL.

The chain has TRBV28 and TRBJ1-4, with unresolved D. V gave up 2 bases and J gave up 5 bases, with 9 bases separating them. The germline V gene has CDR1 MDHEN and CDR2 SYDVKM. This CDR3 is 14 amino acids long. CDR3 amino acids: CASSLMIHNEKLFF. The CDR3 nucleotides are TGTGCCAGCAGTTTAATGATCCACAATGAAAAACTGTTTTTT.

The genes are TRBV27 and TRBJ2-5; D perhaps matches TRBD2 (5 bases). The DNA matches TRBJ2-7 better at its end, which makes the J call doubtful. This CDR3 contains 15 residues. The germline CDR1 and CDR2 sequences are MNHEY and SMNVEV (reference sequence). CDR3 bases: TGTGCCAGCAGTTTTGGAGGCGGTCTAACCTACGAGCAGTACTTC. It encodes CASSFGGGLTYEQYF.

The rearrangement uses TRBV15 and TRBJ2-2, with D maybe TRBD2 (6 bases). Trimming removed 0 bases from V and 8 bases from J, with 10 bases in between. Germline lookup yields CDR1 LNHNV and CDR2 YYDKDF (reference sequence). This CDR3 is 14 amino acids long. The CDR3: CATSRDLREGELFF. CDR3 nucleotides: TGTGCCACCAGCAGAGATTTGCGGGAAGGGGAGCTGTTTTTT.

V usage is TRBV2 and J usage is TRBJ1-2; no clear D. V lost 4 bases and J 4 bases, leaving 4 bases between the germline ends. CDR3 length: 11 amino acids. Germline V CDR1 and CDR2: SNHLY, FYNNEI. CDR3 DNA: TGTGCCAGCAGTGTCGGCTATGGCTACACCTTC. Its translation is CASSVGYGYTF.

The table lists this clone with a few counts. The chain couples TRBV2 to TRBJ1-1, with no clear D. Per germline, CDR1 SNHLY and CDR2 FYNNEI. With 2 bases removed from V and 6 bases from J, the gap between germline ends came to 7 bases. The CDR3 consists of 12 residues. In DNA form, the CDR3 reads TGTGCCAGCAGTGAACCGGGTCCTGAAGCTTTCTTT. It translates to CASSEPGPEAFF.

The rearrangement joins TRBV7-2 to TRBJ1-5, with unresolved D. V dropped 1 base and J dropped 6 bases, with 19 bases sitting between them. Germline V gene sequence: CDR1 SGHTA, CDR2 FQGNSA. The CDR3 covers 17 residues. CDR3 amino acids: CASSLVVAVREGQPQHF. In DNA, the CDR3 is TGTGCCAGCAGCTTAGTTGTCGCAGTGAGGGAGGGTCAGCCCCAGCATTTT.

The table lists this clone with a few counts. The gene calls are TRBV19 and TRBJ2-4; TRBD1 matches 10 bases. Germline values: CDR1 LNHDA, CDR2 SQIVND (reference sequence). Germline trimming cut 6 bases from V and 7 bases from J; bases unmatched to any gene: 6. The CDR3 is 14 residues long. The CDR3 DNA sequence: TGTGCCAGTAGCTCCGGGACAGGGGTGAACATTCAGTACTTC. This translates into CASSSGTGVNIQYF.

The chain is built from TRBV7-9 and TRBJ1-4; the D is unclear. V dropped 0 bases and J dropped 3 bases, with 5 bases sitting between them. Germline CDR1 is SEHNR and CDR2 is FQNEAQ (reference sequence). The CDR3 is made up of 14 amino acids. CDR3 nucleotides: TGTGCCAGCAGCTTAGCGCAATCTAATGAAAAACTGTTTTTT. This encodes CASSLAQSNEKLFF.

The V call is TRBV25-1, the J call TRBJ2-7; a weak D match, TRBD1 (6 bases). The CDR3 runs to 13 residues. Germline V gives CDR1 MGHDK, CDR2 SYGVNS. Between the trimmed V and J ends, which lost 6 bases and 3 bases, there was a span of 12 bases. CDR3 sequence: CASSRDNRYEQYF. The CDR3 DNA is TGTGCCAGCAGCCGGGACAACCGCTACGAGCAGTACTTC.

The chain joins TRBV5-1 to TRBJ2-7, with D perhaps matching TRBD1 or TRBD2 (5 bases each). The CDR3 runs 17 residues. Trimming pared 4 bases from V and 0 bases from J, leaving 20 bases between. Germline-derived CDR1 and CDR2 are SGHRS and YFSETQ. This CDR3 is CASSRDGSFQGSYEQYF. In DNA form, the CDR3 reads TGCGCCAGCAGCCGGGACGGATCTTTTCAAGGCTCCTACGAGCAGTACTTC.

This clone was seen just once. This chain uses TRBV6-5 with TRBJ2-7; 7 bases line up with TRBD1. The CDR3 spans 14 residues. CDR1 MNHEY and CDR2 SVGAGI come from the germline V gene. With 6 bases clipped from V and 0 bases from J, the junction kept 5 bases outside the gene matches. The CDR3 DNA reads as TGTGCCAGCAGCATTCGGGACAGCTCCTACGAGCAGTACTTC. Amino acid sequence: CASSIRDSSYEQYF.

About this clone: The same CDR3 also results from other DNA sequences found in this sample. The chain employs TRBV2 and TRBJ2-5; 8 bases match TRBD1. Germline assignment: CDR1 SNHLY and CDR2 FYNNEI. CDR3 length equals 12 residues. V gave up 8 bases and J gave up 5 bases; unmatched junction bases: 4. The CDR3 DNA is TGTGCCAGCTCGGGACAGGAGGAGACCCAGTACTTC. This codes for CASSGQEETQYF.

The chain is built from TRBV21-1 and TRBJ2-7. TRBV21-1 has pseudogene status. The CDR3 length is 13 residues. CDR3 sequence: CATRGVPHYEQYF. CDR3 nucleotides: TGTGCCACCAGGGGGGTGCCCCACTACGAGCAGTACTTC.

This chain uses TRBV27 with TRBJ2-1, with 8 positions matching TRBD2. Germline values: CDR1 MNHEY, CDR2 SMNVEV (reference sequence). The CDR3 loop spans 16 amino acids. The V segment lost 5 bases and the J segment 0 bases; nucleotides outside the gene matches: 6. CDR3 sequence reads: CASSPREGSSYNEQFF. Here the CDR3 DNA reads TGTGCCAGCAGTCCCCGGGAGGGAAGCTCCTACAATGAGCAGTTCTTC.

The chain has TRBV10-3 and TRBJ1-5; D may be TRBD1 (5 bases). Germline CDR1 ENHRY, CDR2 SYGVKD. The CDR3 covers 13 residues. Trimming took off 7 bases at V and 10 bases at J, with 17 bases between the two ends. CDR3 amino acids: CAIKAEGSVPQHF. CDR3 in DNA: TGTGCCATCAAGGCGGAGGGGTCTGTTCCCCAGCATTTT.

The rearrangement links TRBV28 to TRBJ2-7; a weak D match, TRBD2 (6 bases). Germline lookup yields CDR1 MDHEN and CDR2 SYDVKM. V lost 3 bases and J 6 bases, leaving 9 bases between the germline ends. The length of the CDR3 is 12 residues. The DNA for the CDR3 is TGTGCCAGCAGTTTCACTAGCTTCGAGCAGTACTTC. It codes for CASSFTSFEQYF.

This chain joins TRBV5-1 and TRBJ2-1, with D maybe TRBD2 (6 bases). Trimming pared 0 bases from V and 9 bases from J, leaving 13 bases between. The CDR3 contains 14 residues. Germline CDR1 is SGHRS and CDR2 is YFSETQ. CDR3 in DNA: TGCGCCAGCAGCTTGGACGGGACTCTGGGTGAGCAGTTCTTC. Translated, it gives CASSLDGTLGEQFF.

This chain links TRBV27 with TRBJ2-1; D perhaps matches TRBD2 (6 bases). This CDR3 comprises 14 residues. Germline-derived CDR1 and CDR2 are MNHEY and SMNVEV (reference sequence). The V end lost 4 bases, the J end lost 8 bases, and 15 bases lay between the germline ends. CDR3 sequence: CASSSGVTGDEQFF. The DNA of the CDR3 is TGTGCCAGCAGTTCCGGGGTCACGGGGGATGAGCAGTTCTTC.

A single count supports this clone. The chain carries TRBV20-1 and TRBJ1-3; D gene uncertain. From germline, CDR1 is DFQATT and CDR2 SNEGSKA (reference sequence). V was clipped by 5 bases and J by 4 bases, with 6 bases between them. This CDR3 is 11 amino acids long. CDR3: CSAFTGNTIYF. CDR3 bases: TGCAGTGCTTTTACCGGAAACACCATATATTTT.

The chain joins TRBV28 to TRBJ2-7, with a tentative D call TRBD1 (5 bases). CDR1 and CDR2 from the germline V gene are MDHEN and SYDVKM. The length of the CDR3 is 15 residues. V gave up 3 bases and J gave up 2 bases, with 14 bases separating them. The chain's CDR3 is CASSFTGPLAYEQYF. CDR3 in DNA: TGTGCCAGCAGTTTCACAGGACCTCTCGCCTACGAGCAGTACTTC.